Below, 23 T cell receptor beta chains from the same sample are listed, as sequenced in a study of shared clonotypes between healthy human individuals. The naive CD8 fraction comprised CD45RO-negative cells positively selected for CCR7 and excluded terminally differentiated effector memory CD45RA+ cells. Clones were sequenced by immunoSEQ multiplex PCR, and TCRdb holds only the in-frame ones, with some missing. The repertoire has around 1.9 million clones, just under 95% of them found once; the top ten carry about 1.7%. The sequencing input was naive CD8+ T cells from PBMCs. These receptors originate from a man aged 18-30 years in good health. Some clones in this sample may be carry-over from other donors' samples.

This sequence joins TRBV27 and TRBJ1-2, with D unclear. Germline CDR1 and CDR2: MNHEY and SMNVEV (reference sequence). V dropped 4 bases and J dropped 6 bases, with 15 bases sitting between them. CDR3 length: 14 amino acids. The CDR3 DNA follows: TGTGCCAGCAGTTACAGATTGGGCGTGCATGGCTACACCTTC. It is translated as CASSYRLGVHGYTF.

The chain employs TRBV28 and TRBJ2-1; no clear D. CDR3 length equals 13 residues. Trimming removed 1 base from V and 4 bases from J, with 5 bases in between. CDR1 and CDR2 (germline): MDHEN, SYDVKM. CDR3 sequence (DNA): TGTGCCAGCAGTTTATCGGAGTACAATGAGCAGTTCTTC. It encodes CASSLSEYNEQFF.

A few counts support this clone. The chain carries TRBV28 and TRBJ1-1; no clear D. CDR3 length: 12 residues. Germline CDR1 reads MDHEN; CDR2 reads SYDVKM. Trimming removed 6 bases from V and 1 base from J, with 6 bases in between. CDR3 sequence: CASSHGNTEAFF. Written as DNA, the CDR3 is TGTGCCAGCAGCCATGGGAACACTGAAGCTTTCTTT.

This chain links TRBV5-1 with TRBJ1-1; D ambiguous. Germline loops: CDR1 SGHRS, CDR2 YFSETQ. V was trimmed by 2 bases and J by 0 bases, leaving 8 bases between them. This CDR3 is 14 amino acids long. The CDR3 protein is CASSFFGMNTEAFF. CDR3 DNA: TGCGCCAGCAGCTTCTTTGGGATGAACACTGAAGCTTTCTTT.

The chain is built from TRBV7-6 and TRBJ2-1, with TRBD2 matching 9 bases. Trimming at V came to 1 base and at J to 7 bases, leaving 5 bases not matched to a gene. Per germline, CDR1 SGHVS and CDR2 FNYEAQ. This CDR3 is built from 15 residues. The CDR3: CASSLVLAGENEQFF. The CDR3 bases are TGTGCCAGCAGCTTAGTCTTAGCGGGAGAAAATGAGCAGTTCTTC.

V and J are TRBV27 and TRBJ2-7; D ambiguous. With 6 bases removed from V and 8 bases from J, the gap between germline ends came to 23 bases. Germline V gene sequence: CDR1 MNHEY, CDR2 SMNVEV (reference sequence). The CDR3 is 15 amino acids. This CDR3 is CASSPTTGPPRKQYF. As DNA, the CDR3 is TGTGCCAGCAGCCCCACGACCGGCCCACCGAGAAAGCAGTACTTC.

This clone has just one count. The chain has TRBV6-7 and TRBJ1-3, with D maybe TRBD1 (6 bases). TRBV6-7 is designated an ORF whose function remains uncertain. This CDR3 spans 14 amino acids. Trimming shortened V by 6 bases and J by 4 bases, and 13 bases separated the two germline ends. For the CDR3, the DNA is TGTGCCAGCAGACCGACAGGACTAGGAAACACCATATATTTT. This gives the protein CASRPTGLGNTIYF.

This chain links TRBV19 with TRBJ1-2; TRBD1 agrees at 9 bases. CDR3 size: 14 residues. Germline CDR1 reads LNHDA; CDR2 reads SQIVND (reference sequence). V dropped 2 bases and J dropped 8; count of bases not matched to a gene: 6. As DNA, the CDR3 is TGTGCCAGTAGTATATCCCCGGGACAGGGCGGCTACACCTTC. It is translated as CASSISPGQGGYTF. The variable domain in full, completed from reference TRBV19 and TRBJ1-2, reads DGGITQSPKYLFRKEGQNVTLSCEQNLNHDAMYWYRQDPGQGLRLIYYSQIVNDFQKGDIAEGYSVSREKKESFPLTVTSAQKNPTAFYLCASSISPGQGGYTFGSGTRLTVV.

J is TRBJ2-5 and V is TRBV2; 12 bases match TRBD1. This CDR3 spans 15 amino acids. With V trimmed by 8 bases and J by 5 bases, 9 bases remained unmatched. The V gene's germline CDR1 is SNHLY and CDR2 FYNNEI. CDR3 region: CASSEWGQGAETQYF. CDR3 coding DNA: TGTGCCAGCTCTGAATGGGGACAGGGGGCGGAGACCCAGTACTTC.

The chain couples TRBV28 to TRBJ2-7, with 7 bases identical to TRBD2. CDR3 length equals 15 residues. V lost 2 bases and J lost 3; bases outside the gene matches: 7. Germline assignment: CDR1 MDHEN and CDR2 SYDVKM. CDR3 bases: TGTGCCAGCAGTTTAGGGCTAGCGGCCGGCTACGAGCAGTACTTC. It encodes CASSLGLAAGYEQYF.

The chain recombines TRBV28 with TRBJ1-1; a weak D match, TRBD1 (5 bases). Trimming shortened V by 7 bases and J by 1 base, and 10 bases separated the two germline ends. CDR3 length: 13 residues. The germline CDR1 and CDR2 sequences are MDHEN and SYDVKM. CDR3 sequence reads: CASTGGGNTEAFF. CDR3 bases: TGTGCCAGCACAGGTGGGGGGAACACTGAAGCTTTCTTT. Together with reference TRBV28 and TRBJ1-1, the CDR3 gives the full variable domain: DVKVTQSSRYLVKRTGEKVFLECVQDMDHENMFWYRQDPGLGLRLIYFSYDVKMKEKGDIPEGYSVSREKKERFSLILESASTNQTSMYLCASTGGGNTEAFFGQGTRLTVV.

The V and J genes are TRBV5-1 and TRBJ1-1; no definite D call. The V gene's germline CDR1 is SGHRS and CDR2 YFSETQ. This CDR3 has 14 amino acids. The V end lost 4 bases, the J end lost 3 bases, and 13 bases lay between the germline ends. The CDR3 DNA reads as TGCGCCAGCAGCCCCTTATACCGGGACACTGAAGCTTTCTTT. Translated, it gives CASSPLYRDTEAFF. Full variable domain (remainder filled in from reference TRBV5-1 and TRBJ1-1): KAGVTQTPRYLIKTRGQQVTLSCSPISGHRSVSWYQQTPGQGLQFLFEYFSETQRNKGNFPGRFSGRQFSNSRSEMNVSTLELGDSALYLCASSPLYRDTEAFFGQGTRLTVV.

V usage is TRBV21-1 and J usage is TRBJ2-1; TRBD2 reflects the table's D call only, with no check against the DNA. TRBV21-1 is recorded as a pseudogene. CDR3 length: 16 residues. The CDR3 loop is CASSKALGGIDNEQFF. The CDR3 DNA follows: TGTGCCAGCAGCAAAGCCCTTGGCGGTATCGACAATGAGCAGTTCTTC.

A word on this clone: The same CDR3 is also encoded by other DNA sequences in this sample. The chain combines TRBV7-9 with TRBJ2-7; D is tentatively TRBD1 or TRBD2 (5 bases each). The ends were cut back, 6 bases at V and 7 bases at J, with 10 bases in the middle. The CDR3 consists of 11 residues. Germline loops: CDR1 SEHNR, CDR2 FQNEAQ (reference sequence). In DNA, the CDR3 is TGTGCCAGCAGTCTCGGGGCGGAGCAGTACTTC. Its translation: CASSLGAEQYF.

The genes are TRBV7-2 and TRBJ2-3; 7 bases fit TRBD2. This CDR3 comprises 16 residues. Germline V gene data show CDR1 as SGHTA and CDR2 as FQGNSA. V was clipped by 4 bases and J by 2 bases; unmatched bases: 9. The chain's CDR3 is CASSSEAGVDTDTQYF. The CDR3 DNA follows: TGTGCCAGCAGCTCAGAGGCGGGAGTAGACACAGATACGCAGTATTTT.

V and J are TRBV6-5 and TRBJ2-1; 10 bases are shared with TRBD1. The CDR3 totals 15 residues. V trimming: 5 bases; J trimming: 4 bases; junction bases outside the gene matches: 5. The germline gives CDR1 MNHEY, CDR2 SVGAGI. CDR3 bases: TGTGCCAGCAGTCTCGGGACAGGGGTATACAATGAGCAGTTCTTC. This translates into CASSLGTGVYNEQFF.

The chain uses TRBV7-9 and TRBJ1-1, with D uncertain. This CDR3 spans 14 amino acids. Germline V lookup: CDR1 SEHNR, CDR2 FQNEAQ (reference sequence). Trimming stripped 5 bases from V and 5 bases from J, with 15 bases between. The CDR3: CASSRGRSGTEAFF. Written as DNA, the CDR3 is TGTGCCAGCAGCCGCGGACGCTCGGGGACTGAAGCTTTCTTT.

This clone came up a few times. This chain connects TRBV6-1 to TRBJ1-3, with D hard to call. The CDR3 is 14 residues long. Germline lookup yields CDR1 MNHNS and CDR2 SASEGT. Trimming stripped 7 bases from V and 3 bases from J, with 13 bases between. CDR3 bases: TGTGCCAGCACTGGGGAGGGAGTTGGAAACACCATATATTTT. This encodes CASTGEGVGNTIYF.

This chain connects TRBV10-2 to TRBJ2-1; TRBD2 agrees at 10 bases. The CDR3 extends over 16 amino acids. CDR1 is WSHSY, CDR2 SAAADI, per germline. Germline trimming cut 2 bases from V and 0 bases from J; bases unmatched to any gene: 1. CDR3 sequence reads: CASSEPSGSSYNEQFF. CDR3 in DNA: TGCGCCAGCAGTGAGCCTAGCGGGAGCTCCTACAATGAGCAGTTCTTC.

This chain connects TRBV7-8 to TRBJ1-1; 7 bases line up with TRBD1. Germline lookup yields CDR1 SGHVS and CDR2 FQNEAQ. The length of the CDR3 is 14 residues. J was trimmed by 4 bases and V by 3 bases; bases with no gene match: 5. In DNA form, the CDR3 reads TGTGCCAGCAGCTTTTGGACAGGAGGCACTGAAGCTTTCTTT. It specifies CASSFWTGGTEAFF. The variable domain in full, completed from reference TRBV7-8 and TRBJ1-1, reads GAGVSQSPRYKVAKRGQDVALRCDPISGHVSLFWYQQALGQGPEFLTYFQNEAQLDKSGLPSDRFFAERPEGSVSTLKIQRTQQEDSAVYLCASSFWTGGTEAFFGQGTRLTVV.

The V call is TRBV5-1, the J call TRBJ2-3; D gene ambiguous. The germline V and J ends were trimmed by 4 bases and 0 bases, with 18 bases remaining between them. Germline CDR1 and CDR2: SGHRS and YFSETQ. This CDR3 comprises 17 residues. The chain's CDR3 is CASSPGRIPSSTDTQYF. In nucleotides, the CDR3 is TGCGCCAGCAGCCCGGGCCGCATCCCCTCTAGCACAGATACGCAGTATTTT.

The chain has TRBV9 and TRBJ1-3; possibly TRBD1 for D (6 bases). CDR3 size: 18 residues. The germline V gene has CDR1 SGDLS and CDR2 YYNGEE. The V end lost 3 bases, the J end lost 4 bases, and 23 bases lay between the germline ends. The CDR3 coding sequence is TGTGCCAGCAGCGCTGAGGGGGGGTCGCTGAGACTCGGAAACACCATATATTTT. Protein product: CASSAEGGSLRLGNTIYF.

This clone has only one observation. The chain joins TRBV27 to TRBJ2-1; 7 nucleotides agree with TRBD1. The trim removed 8 bases at V and 1 base at J, leaving 8 bases unmatched. Germline V gene lookup returns CDR1 MNHEY and CDR2 SMNVEV (reference sequence). The CDR3 runs 15 residues. CDR3 nucleotides: TGTGCCAGCCGACAGGGCTCTAGTTCCTACAATGAGCAGTTCTTC. This gives the protein CASRQGSSSYNEQFF.